This T cell receptor (beta chain) was profiled in a study of blood T cell repertoires in COVID-19. Background on the study: Both acute and convalescent COVID-19 samples were obtained from the United States, Italy and Spain. Sources were T cells, B-cell-depleted T cells, or PBMCs; the material itself was cDNA or gDNA.

As handled by the study authors: Amplification from reference gene primers served as the basis for estimated nucleated cell counts. TCRdb's table, derived via immunoSEQ multiplex PCR, lists solely in-frame clones and lacks some. V and J calls and clone size are as listed in that table; D and trimming were resolved from the DNA. The sample yields around 320,000 clones, around 88% seen once. The V gene lost 3 bases and the J gene lost 7 bases, with 16 bases spanning the gap. CDR3 length: 15 residues. Germline assignment: CDR1 SGDLS and CDR2 YYNGEE. Sequencing input: peripheral blood. This TCR was sampled from a woman younger than 45 who had recovered from COVID-19. The V call is TRBV9, the J call TRBJ1-4, with D tentatively TRBD1 (6 bases). DNA of the CDR3: TGTGCCAGCAGCGCGACAGGAGCTGTAAGTGAAAAACTGTTTTTT. This sequence encodes CASSATGAVSEKLFF.